The entry below gives a single TCR beta chain sequence along with its context. Data came from immunoSEQ multiplex PCR; TCRdb stores just in-frame clones and leaves some out. The repertoire has about 81,000 clones, about nine tenths of them found once; the top ten carry roughly 12%. The data were taken from a study of blood T cell repertoires in COVID-19. V gave up 4 bases and J gave up 4 bases, with 14 bases separating them. This CDR3 contains 14 residues. The germline V gene has CDR1 SGHNT and CDR2 YYREEE (reference sequence). Sequencing was carried out using peripheral blood. The source of this sequence is a man aged 70 or older with active or convalescent COVID-19. The chain employs TRBV5-4 and TRBJ1-2, with D tentatively TRBD1 (6 bases). As DNA, the CDR3 is TGTGCCAGCAGCCTATATACAGGGACCTATGGCTACACCTTC. This gives the protein CASSLYTGTYGYTF.